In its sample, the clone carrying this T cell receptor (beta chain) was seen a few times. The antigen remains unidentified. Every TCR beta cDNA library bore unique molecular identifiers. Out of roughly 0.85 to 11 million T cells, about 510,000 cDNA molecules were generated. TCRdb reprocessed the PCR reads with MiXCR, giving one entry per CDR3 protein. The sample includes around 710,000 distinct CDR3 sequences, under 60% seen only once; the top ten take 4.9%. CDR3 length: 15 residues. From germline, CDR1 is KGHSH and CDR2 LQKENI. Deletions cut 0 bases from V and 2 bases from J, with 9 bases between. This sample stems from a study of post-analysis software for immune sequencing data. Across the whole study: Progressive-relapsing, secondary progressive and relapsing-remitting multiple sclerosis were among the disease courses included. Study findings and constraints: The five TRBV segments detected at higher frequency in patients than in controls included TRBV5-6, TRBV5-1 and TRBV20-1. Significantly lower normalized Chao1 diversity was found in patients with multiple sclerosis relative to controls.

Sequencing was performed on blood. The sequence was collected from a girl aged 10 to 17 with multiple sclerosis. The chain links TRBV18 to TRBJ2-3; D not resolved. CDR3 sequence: CASSPPEHYTDTQYF. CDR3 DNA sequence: TGTGCCAGCTCACCACCGGAACACTACACAGATACGCAGTATTTT.